One and the same sample provided the 6 T cell receptor beta chains below, sequenced in a study of T cells in Graves' hyperthyroidism and ophthalmopathy. TCR beta CDR3 sequences were amplified from RNA transcripts. The HTBI primer set drove a first-round RT-PCR of the TCR CDR3. MiXCR, run by TCRdb on the multiplex PCR reads, gives a single entry per CDR3 protein. The repertoire has 300,000 to 400,000 distinct CDR3 sequences, 18% of them found once; the top ten carry about half. The sequencing sample was made of blood. The receptors were gathered from a woman between 50 and 59 years old with Graves' hyperthyroidism.

The chain uses TRBV3-1 and TRBJ2-2; 10 nucleotides match TRBD2. CDR1 LGHDT and CDR2 YNNKEL come from the germline V gene (reference sequence). The length of the CDR3 is 15 residues. V shed 2 bases and J 7 bases; nucleotides not matched to a gene: 4. The CDR3 reads CASSQKAGGYGELFF. The CDR3 region has the DNA TGTGCCAGCAGCCAAAAAGCGGGAGGGTACGGGGAGCTGTTTTTT.

This clonotype has a single count. The V call is TRBV30, the J call TRBJ2-1; 9 nucleotides match TRBD1. CDR3 length: 12 amino acids. V shed 0 bases, J shed 10 bases, and the junction held 1 base outside the gene matches. In germline, CDR1 is GTSNPN, CDR2 SVGIG (reference sequence). CDR3 nucleotides: TGTGCCTGGAGTGTACAGGGGGCCGAGCAGTTCTTC. Translated: CAWSVQGAEQFF.

This clonotype showed up many times. This chain links TRBV28 with TRBJ2-3; 8 nucleotides agree with TRBD2. The CDR3 is 14 residues long. In germline, CDR1 is MDHEN, CDR2 SYDVKM. With 3 bases clipped from V and 4 bases from J, the junction kept 3 bases outside the gene matches. CDR3 sequence: CASSFPAGADTQYF. CDR3 sequence (DNA): TGTGCCAGCAGTTTCCCAGCGGGAGCAGATACGCAGTATTTT.

V usage is TRBV5-6 and J usage is TRBJ2-7; TRBD1 agrees at 8 bases. With V trimmed by 3 bases and J by 6 bases, 8 bases remained unmatched. CDR1 SGHDT and CDR2 YYEEEE come from the germline V gene. CDR3 size: 14 residues. CDR3 bases: TGTGCCAGCAGCTACGGACAGGGTGGGATCGAGCAGTACGTC. The encoded protein is CASSYGQGGIEQYV.

This clonotype was counted a few times. The rearrangement uses TRBV4-1 and TRBJ2-2; TRBD1 might be the D (6 bases). The germline V gene has CDR1 MGHRA and CDR2 YSYEKL. V lost 8 bases and J lost 6, with 10 bases in between. This CDR3 has 12 amino acids. CDR3 bases: TGCGCCAGCGCACAGGGTTCCGGGGAGCTGTTTTTT. Residues: CASAQGSGELFF.

This clonotype was observed many times. The chain uses TRBV28 and TRBJ2-7; 8 nucleotides agree with TRBD1. The trim removed 6 bases at V and 5 bases at J, leaving 12 bases unmatched. There are 15 residues in the CDR3. Germline CDR1 and CDR2: MDHEN and SYDVKM. The CDR3 DNA reads as TGTGCCAGCAGGAGGACAGGGAGAGTCTTTGACGAGCAGTACTTC. Amino acids: CASRRTGRVFDEQYF.